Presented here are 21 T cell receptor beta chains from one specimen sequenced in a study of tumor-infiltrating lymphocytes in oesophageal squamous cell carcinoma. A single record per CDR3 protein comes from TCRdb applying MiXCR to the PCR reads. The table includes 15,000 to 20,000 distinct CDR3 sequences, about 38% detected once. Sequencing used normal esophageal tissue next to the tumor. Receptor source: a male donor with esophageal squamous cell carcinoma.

Here the CDR3 DNA reads TGCGCCAGCAGCTTGGGGGGGGATCAGCCCCAGCATTTT. It yields the protein CASSLGGDQPQHF. This chain uses TRBV5-1 with TRBJ1-5; possible D gene TRBD1, 5 bases. V was clipped by 0 bases and J by 5 bases, with 6 bases between them. The CDR3 has 13 amino acids. CDR1 and CDR2 from the germline V gene are SGHRS and YFSETQ. The whole variable domain, remainder taken from reference TRBV5-1 and TRBJ1-5, is KAGVTQTPRYLIKTRGQQVTLSCSPISGHRSVSWYQQTPGQGLQFLFEYFSETQRNKGNFPGRFSGRQFSNSRSEMNVSTLELGDSALYLCASSLGGDQPQHFGDGTRLSIL.

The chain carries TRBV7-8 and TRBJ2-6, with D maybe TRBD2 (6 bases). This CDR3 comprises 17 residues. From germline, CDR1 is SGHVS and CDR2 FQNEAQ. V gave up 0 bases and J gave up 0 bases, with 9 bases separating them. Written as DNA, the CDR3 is TGTGCCAGCAGCTTAGCGGACTACCACTCTGGGGCCAACGTCCTGACTTTC. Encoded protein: CASSLADYHSGANVLTF. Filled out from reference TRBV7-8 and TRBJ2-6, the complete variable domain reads GAGVSQSPRYKVAKRGQDVALRCDPISGHVSLFWYQQALGQGPEFLTYFQNEAQLDKSGLPSDRFFAERPEGSVSTLKIQRTQQEDSAVYLCASSLADYHSGANVLTFGAGSRLTVL.

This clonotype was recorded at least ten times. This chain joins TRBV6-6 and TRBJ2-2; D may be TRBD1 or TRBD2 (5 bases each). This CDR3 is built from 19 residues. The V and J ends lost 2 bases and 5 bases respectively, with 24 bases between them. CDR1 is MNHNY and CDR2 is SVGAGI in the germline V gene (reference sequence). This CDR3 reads CASSYTDSGWGAGTGELFF. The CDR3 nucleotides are TGTGCCAGCAGTTACACCGACTCCGGGTGGGGCGCGGGTACCGGGGAGCTGTTTTTT.

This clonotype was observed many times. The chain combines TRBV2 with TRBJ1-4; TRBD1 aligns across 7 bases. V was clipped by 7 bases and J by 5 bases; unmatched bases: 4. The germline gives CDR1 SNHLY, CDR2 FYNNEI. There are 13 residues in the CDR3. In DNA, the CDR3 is TGTGCCAGCAAGAGACAGGGCAATGAAAAACTGTTTTTT. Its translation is CASKRQGNEKLFF.

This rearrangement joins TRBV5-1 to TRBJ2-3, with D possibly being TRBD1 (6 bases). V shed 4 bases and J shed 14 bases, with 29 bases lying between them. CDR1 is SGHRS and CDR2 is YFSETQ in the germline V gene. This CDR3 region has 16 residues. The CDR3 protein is CASSLQPGQNTGELYF. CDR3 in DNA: TGCGCCAGCAGCCTCCAACCGGGACAAAACACCGGGGAGCTGTATTTT.

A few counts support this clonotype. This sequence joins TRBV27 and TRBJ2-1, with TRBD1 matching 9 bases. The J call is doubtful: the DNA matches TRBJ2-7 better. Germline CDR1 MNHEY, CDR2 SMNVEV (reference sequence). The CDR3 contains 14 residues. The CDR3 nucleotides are TGTGCCAGCAGTGCCGGACAGGGGACCCACGAGCAGTACTTC. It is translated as CASSAGQGTHEQYF.

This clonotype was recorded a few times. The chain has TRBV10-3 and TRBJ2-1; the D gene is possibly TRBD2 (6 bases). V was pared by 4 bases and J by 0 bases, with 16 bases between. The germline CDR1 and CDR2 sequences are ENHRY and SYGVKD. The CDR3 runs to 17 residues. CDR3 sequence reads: CAISGTLAPSSYNEQFF. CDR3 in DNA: TGTGCCATCAGTGGTACTCTAGCGCCGAGCTCCTACAATGAGCAGTTCTTC.

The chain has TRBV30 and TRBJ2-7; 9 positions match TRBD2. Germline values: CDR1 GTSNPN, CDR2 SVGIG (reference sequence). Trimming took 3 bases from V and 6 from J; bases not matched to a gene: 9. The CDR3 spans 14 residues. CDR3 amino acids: CAWRRLAATGEQYF. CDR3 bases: TGTGCCTGGAGGAGACTAGCGGCTACGGGCGAGCAGTACTTC.

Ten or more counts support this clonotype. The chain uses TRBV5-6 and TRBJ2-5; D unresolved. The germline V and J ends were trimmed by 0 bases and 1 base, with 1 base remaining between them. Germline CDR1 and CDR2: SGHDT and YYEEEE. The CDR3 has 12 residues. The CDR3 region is CASSLGQETQYF. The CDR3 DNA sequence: TGTGCCAGCAGCTTGGGCCAAGAGACCCAGTACTTC.

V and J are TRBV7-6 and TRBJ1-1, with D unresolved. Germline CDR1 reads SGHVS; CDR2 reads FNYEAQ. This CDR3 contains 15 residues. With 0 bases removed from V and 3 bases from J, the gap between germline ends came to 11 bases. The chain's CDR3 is CASSLAPAPDTEAFF. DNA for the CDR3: TGTGCCAGCAGCTTAGCGCCAGCCCCGGACACTGAAGCTTTCTTT.

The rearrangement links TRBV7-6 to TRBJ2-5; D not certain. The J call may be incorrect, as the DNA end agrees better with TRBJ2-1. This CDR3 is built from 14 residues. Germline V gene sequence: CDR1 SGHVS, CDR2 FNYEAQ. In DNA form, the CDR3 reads TGTGCCAGCAGCTTGTGGCGAACCGGGAATGAGCAGTTCTTC. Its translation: CASSLWRTGNEQFF.

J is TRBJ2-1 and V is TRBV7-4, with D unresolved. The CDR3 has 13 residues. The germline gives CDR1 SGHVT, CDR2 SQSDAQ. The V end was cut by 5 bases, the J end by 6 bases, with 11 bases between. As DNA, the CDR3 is TGTGCCAGCAGCCCTTCACGGAGCAATGAGCAGTTCTTC. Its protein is CASSPSRSNEQFF. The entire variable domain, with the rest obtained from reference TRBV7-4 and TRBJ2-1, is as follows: GAGVSQSPRYKVAKRGRDVALRCDSISGHVTLYWYRQTLGQGSEVLTYSQSDAQRDKSGRPSGRFSAERPERSVSTLKIQRTEQGDSAVYLCASSPSRSNEQFFGPGTRLTVL.

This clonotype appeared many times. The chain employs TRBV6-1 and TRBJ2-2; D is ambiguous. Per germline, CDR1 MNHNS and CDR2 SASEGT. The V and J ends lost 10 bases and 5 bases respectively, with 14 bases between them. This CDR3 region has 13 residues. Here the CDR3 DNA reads TGTGCCACCACCGTTCGGCCAACCGGGGAGCTGTTTTTT. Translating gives CATTVRPTGELFF.

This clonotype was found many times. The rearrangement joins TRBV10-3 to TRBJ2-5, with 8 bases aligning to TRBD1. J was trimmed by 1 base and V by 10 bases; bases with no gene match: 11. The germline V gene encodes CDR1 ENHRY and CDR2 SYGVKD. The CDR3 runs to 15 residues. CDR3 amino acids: CATGQGFTFQETQYF. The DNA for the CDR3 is TGTGCCACAGGACAGGGCTTTACCTTCCAAGAGACCCAGTACTTC.

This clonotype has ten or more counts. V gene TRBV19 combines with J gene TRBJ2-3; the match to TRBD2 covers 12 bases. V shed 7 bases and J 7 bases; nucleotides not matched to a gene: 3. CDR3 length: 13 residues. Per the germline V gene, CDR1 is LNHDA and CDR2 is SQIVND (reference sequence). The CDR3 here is CASTGLAGNTQYF. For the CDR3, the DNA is TGTGCCAGTACCGGACTAGCGGGAAATACGCAGTATTTT.

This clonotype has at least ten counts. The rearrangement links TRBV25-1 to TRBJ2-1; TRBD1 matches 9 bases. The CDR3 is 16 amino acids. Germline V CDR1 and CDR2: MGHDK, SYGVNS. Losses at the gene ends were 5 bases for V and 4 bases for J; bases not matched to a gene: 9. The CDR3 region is CASSRTGTGKYNEQFF. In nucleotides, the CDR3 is TGTGCCAGCAGTAGGACAGGGACAGGGAAATACAATGAGCAGTTCTTC.

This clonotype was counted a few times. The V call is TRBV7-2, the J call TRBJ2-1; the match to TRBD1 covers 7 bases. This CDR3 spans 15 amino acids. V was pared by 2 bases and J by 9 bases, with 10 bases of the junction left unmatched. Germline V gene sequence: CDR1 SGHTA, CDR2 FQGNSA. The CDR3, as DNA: TGTGCCAGCAGCTTACTACAGGGGCCTACTGGTGAGCAGTTCTTC. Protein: CASSLLQGPTGEQFF.

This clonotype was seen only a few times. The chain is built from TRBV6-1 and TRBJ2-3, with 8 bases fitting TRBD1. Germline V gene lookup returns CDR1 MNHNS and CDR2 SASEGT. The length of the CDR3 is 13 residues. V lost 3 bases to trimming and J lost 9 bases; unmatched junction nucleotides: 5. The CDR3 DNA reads TGTGCCAGCAGTGACGGACAGGGCTACACGCAGTATTTT. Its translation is CASSDGQGYTQYF.

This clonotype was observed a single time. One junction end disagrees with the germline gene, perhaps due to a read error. The CDR3 bases are TGTGCCAGCAGCTTAGCCTTTGGACTAGCGGGAGTGGGGTTTTTT. The encoded protein is CASSLAFGLAGVGFF. This chain connects TRBV7-2 to TRBJ2-3; 13 bases map to TRBD2. The germline V gene has CDR1 SGHTA and CDR2 FQGNSA. The CDR3 runs to 15 residues.

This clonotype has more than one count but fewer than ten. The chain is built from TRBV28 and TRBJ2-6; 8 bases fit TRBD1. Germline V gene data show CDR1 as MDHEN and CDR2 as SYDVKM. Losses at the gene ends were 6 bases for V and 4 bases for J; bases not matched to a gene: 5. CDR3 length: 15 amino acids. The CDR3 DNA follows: TGTGCCAGCAGCTCAGGGGGCTCAGGGGCCAACGTCCTGACTTTC. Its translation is CASSSGGSGANVLTF.

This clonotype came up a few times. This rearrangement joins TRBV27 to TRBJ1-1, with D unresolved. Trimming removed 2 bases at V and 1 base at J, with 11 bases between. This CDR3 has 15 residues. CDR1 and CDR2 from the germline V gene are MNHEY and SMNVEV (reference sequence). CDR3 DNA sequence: TGTGCCAGCAGTTTAGGTTCAGCAGGGAACACTGAAGCTTTCTTT. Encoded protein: CASSLGSAGNTEAFF.